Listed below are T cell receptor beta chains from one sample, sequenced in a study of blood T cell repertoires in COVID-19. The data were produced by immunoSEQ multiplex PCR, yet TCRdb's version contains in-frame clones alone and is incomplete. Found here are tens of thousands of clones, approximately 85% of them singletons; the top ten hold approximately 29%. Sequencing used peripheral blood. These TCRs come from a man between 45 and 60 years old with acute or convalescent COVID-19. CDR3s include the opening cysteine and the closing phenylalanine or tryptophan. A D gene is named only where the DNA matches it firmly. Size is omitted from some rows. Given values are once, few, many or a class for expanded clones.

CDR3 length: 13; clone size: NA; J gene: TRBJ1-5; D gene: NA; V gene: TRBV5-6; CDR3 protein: CASSLVTASPQHF; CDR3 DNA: TGTGCCAGCAGCTTGGTCACAGCATCGCCCCAGCATTTT
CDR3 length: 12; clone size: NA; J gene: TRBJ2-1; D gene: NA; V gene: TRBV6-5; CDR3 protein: CASSELYNEQFF; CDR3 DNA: TGTGCCAGCAGCGAGCTGTACAATGAGCAGTTCTTC
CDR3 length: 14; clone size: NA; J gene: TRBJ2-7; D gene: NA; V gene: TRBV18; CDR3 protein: CASSPRQVPHEQYF; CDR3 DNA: TGTGCCAGCTCGCCTAGACAGGTCCCGCACGAGCAGTACTTC
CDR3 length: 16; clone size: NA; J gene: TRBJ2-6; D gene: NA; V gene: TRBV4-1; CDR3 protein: CASSQVQSSGANVLTF; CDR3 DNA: TGCGCCAGCAGCCAAGTCCAGTCCTCTGGGGCCAACGTCCTGACTTTC
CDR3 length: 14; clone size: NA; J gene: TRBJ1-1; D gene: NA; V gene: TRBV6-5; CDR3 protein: CASSYVQGNTEAFF; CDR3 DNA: TGTGCCAGCAGTTATGTACAGGGGAACACTGAAGCTTTCTTT
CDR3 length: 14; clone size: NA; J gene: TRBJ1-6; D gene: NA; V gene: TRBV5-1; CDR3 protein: CASSLARAESPLHF; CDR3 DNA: TGCGCCAGCAGCTTGGCCAGGGCGGAATCACCCCTCCACTTT
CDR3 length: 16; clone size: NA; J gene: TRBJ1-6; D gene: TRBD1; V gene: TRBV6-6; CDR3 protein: CASSYPLDRVYSPLHF; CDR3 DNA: TGTGCCAGCAGTTACCCCCTCGACAGGGTATATTCACCCCTCCACTTT
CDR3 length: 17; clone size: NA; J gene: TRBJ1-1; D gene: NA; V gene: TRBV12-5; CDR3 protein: CASGFTGGIIENTEAFF; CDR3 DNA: TGTGCTAGTGGTTTTACCGGAGGGATCATTGAGAACACTGAAGCTTTCTTT
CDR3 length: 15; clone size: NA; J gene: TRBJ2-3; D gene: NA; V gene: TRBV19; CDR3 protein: CASSIIRDTTDTQYF; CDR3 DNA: TGTGCCAGTAGTATAATCCGGGACACCACAGATACGCAGTATTTT
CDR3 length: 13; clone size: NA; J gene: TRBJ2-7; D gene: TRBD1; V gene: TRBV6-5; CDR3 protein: CASAGTGDYEQYF; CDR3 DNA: TGTGCCAGCGCCGGGACAGGGGACTACGAGCAGTACTTC
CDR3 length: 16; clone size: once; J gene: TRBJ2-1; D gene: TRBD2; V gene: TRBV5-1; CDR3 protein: CASSRTPGLAGNEQFF; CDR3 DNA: TGCGCCAGCAGCCGAACCCCGGGACTAGCGGGCAATGAGCAGTTCTTC
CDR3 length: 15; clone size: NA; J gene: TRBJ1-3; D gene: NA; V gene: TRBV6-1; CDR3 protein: CASSETGLAGNTIYF; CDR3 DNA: TGTGCCAGCAGTGAAACAGGGTTGGCTGGAAACACCATATATTTT
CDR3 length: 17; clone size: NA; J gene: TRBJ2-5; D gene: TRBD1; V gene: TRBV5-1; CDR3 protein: CASSLVTGTGTQETQYF; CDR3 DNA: TGCGCCAGCAGCTTGGTCACAGGGACAGGCACTCAAGAGACCCAGTACTTC
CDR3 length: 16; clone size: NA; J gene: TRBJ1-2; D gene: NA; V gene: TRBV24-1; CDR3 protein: CATSDSEVSFNYGYTF; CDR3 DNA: TGTGCCACCAGTGATTCCGAGGTATCCTTTAACTATGGCTACACCTTC
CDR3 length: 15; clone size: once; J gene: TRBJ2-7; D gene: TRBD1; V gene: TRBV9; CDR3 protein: CASSGSGTDTYEQYF; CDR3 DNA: TGTGCCAGCAGTGGGTCGGGGACAGACACCTACGAGCAGTACTTC
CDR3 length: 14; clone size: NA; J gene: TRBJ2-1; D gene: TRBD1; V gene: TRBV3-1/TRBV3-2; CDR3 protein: CASSRGDRNNEQFF; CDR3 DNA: TGTGCCAGCAGCCGAGGGGACAGAAACAATGAGCAGTTCTTC
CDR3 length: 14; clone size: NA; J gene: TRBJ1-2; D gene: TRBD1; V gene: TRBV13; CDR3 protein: CASSLRDRGYGYTF; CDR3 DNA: TGTGCCAGCAGCCTGCGGGACAGGGGCTATGGCTACACCTTC
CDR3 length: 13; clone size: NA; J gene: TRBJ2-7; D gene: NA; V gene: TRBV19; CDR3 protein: CASSITPTYEQYF; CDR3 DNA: TGTGCCAGTAGTATAACACCCACCTACGAGCAGTACTTC
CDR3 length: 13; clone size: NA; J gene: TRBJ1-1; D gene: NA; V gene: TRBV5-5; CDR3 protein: CASRSQGSTEAFF; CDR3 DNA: TGTGCCAGCAGATCACAGGGCTCCACTGAAGCTTTCTTT
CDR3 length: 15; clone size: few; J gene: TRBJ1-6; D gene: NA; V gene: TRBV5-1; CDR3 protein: CASSLAPGVDSPLHF; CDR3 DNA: TGCGCCAGCAGCTTGGCGCCGGGGGTGGATTCACCCCTCCACTTT
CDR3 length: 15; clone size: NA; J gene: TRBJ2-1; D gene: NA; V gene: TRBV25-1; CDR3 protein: CASSAPGHYVNEQFF; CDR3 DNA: TGTGCCAGCAGTGCCCCGGGACACTACGTAAATGAGCAGTTCTTC
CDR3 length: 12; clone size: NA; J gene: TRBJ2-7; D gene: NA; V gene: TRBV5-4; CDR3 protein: CASSPGDYEQYF; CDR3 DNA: TGTGCCAGCAGTCCAGGGGACTACGAGCAGTACTTC
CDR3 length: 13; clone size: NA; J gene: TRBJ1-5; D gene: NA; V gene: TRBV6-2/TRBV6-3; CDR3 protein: CATTPTGSQPQHF; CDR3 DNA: TGTGCCACCACCCCTACAGGGAGTCAGCCCCAGCATTTT
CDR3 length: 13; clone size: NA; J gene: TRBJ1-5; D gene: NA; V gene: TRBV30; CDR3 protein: CACDRTGNQPQHF; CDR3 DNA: TGTGCCTGCGACAGGACGGGCAATCAGCCCCAGCATTTT
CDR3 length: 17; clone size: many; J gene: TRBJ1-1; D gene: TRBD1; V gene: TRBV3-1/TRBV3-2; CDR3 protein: CASSPGTGANRDTEAFF; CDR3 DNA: TGTGCCAGCAGCCCCGGGACAGGGGCGAATAGAGACACTGAAGCTTTCTTT
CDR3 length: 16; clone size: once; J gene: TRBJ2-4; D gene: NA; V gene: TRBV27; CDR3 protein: CASSLSPPLAKNIQYF; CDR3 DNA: TGTGCCAGCAGTTTATCTCCCCCCTTAGCCAAAAACATTCAGTACTTC
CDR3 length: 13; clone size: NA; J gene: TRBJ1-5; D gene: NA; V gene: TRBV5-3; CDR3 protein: CARRKGQNQPQHF; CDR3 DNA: TGTGCCAGAAGAAAAGGACAGAATCAGCCCCAGCATTTT
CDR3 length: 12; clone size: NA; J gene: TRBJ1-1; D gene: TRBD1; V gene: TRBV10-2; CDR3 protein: CASSVFSGGAFF; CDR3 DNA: TGCGCCAGCAGTGTATTTTCAGGGGGGGCTTTCTTT
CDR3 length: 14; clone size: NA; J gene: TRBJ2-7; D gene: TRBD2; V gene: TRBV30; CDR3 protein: CASTSGGSTYEQYF; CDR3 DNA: TGTGCCTCCACCAGCGGGGGTTCAACCTACGAGCAGTACTTC
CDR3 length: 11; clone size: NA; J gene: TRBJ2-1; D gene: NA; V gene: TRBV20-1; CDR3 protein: CSAIQANEQFF; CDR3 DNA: TGCAGTGCAATTCAAGCCAATGAGCAGTTCTTC
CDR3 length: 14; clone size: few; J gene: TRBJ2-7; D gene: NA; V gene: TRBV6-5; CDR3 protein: CASIRAGSSYEQYF; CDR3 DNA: TGTGCCAGCATTCGAGCGGGTAGCTCCTACGAGCAGTACTTC
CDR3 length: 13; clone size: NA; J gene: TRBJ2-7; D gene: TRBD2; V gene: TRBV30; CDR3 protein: CAWKLRGGREQYF; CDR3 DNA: TGTGCCTGGAAGCTCCGGGGGGGGCGCGAGCAGTACTTC
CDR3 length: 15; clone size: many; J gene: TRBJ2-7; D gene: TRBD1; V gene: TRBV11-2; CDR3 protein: CASSSGQGGFNEQYF; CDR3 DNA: TGTGCCAGCAGCTCGGGACAGGGAGGCTTTAATGAGCAGTACTTC
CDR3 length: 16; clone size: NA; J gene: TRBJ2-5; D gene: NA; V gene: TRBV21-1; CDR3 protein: CASSKGEAGLKETQYF; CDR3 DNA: TGTGCCAGCAGCAAAGGGGAGGCAGGGTTGAAAGAGACCCAGTACTTC
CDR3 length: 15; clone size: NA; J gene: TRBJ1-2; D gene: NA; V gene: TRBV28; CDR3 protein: CASSSRWGSVYGYTF; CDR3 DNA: TGTGCCAGCAGTTCTCGGTGGGGCAGCGTCTATGGCTACACCTTC
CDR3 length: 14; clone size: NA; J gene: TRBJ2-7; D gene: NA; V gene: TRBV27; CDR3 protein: CASSVEGRIYEQYF; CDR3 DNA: TGTGCCAGCAGTGTAGAGGGCCGCATCTACGAGCAGTACTTC
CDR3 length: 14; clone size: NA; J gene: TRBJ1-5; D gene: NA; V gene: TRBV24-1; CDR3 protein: CATSDYRAGQPQHF; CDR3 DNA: TGTGCCACCAGTGACTACAGGGCTGGTCAGCCCCAGCATTTT
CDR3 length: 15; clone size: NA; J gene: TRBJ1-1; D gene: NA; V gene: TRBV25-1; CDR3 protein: CASSGGFSSNTEAFF; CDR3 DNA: TGTGCCAGCAGTGGAGGGTTCTCCTCGAACACTGAAGCTTTCTTT
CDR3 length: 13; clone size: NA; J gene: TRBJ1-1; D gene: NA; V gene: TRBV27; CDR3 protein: CASSRADNTEAFF; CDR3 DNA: TGTGCCAGCAGCCGAGCGGATAACACTGAAGCTTTCTTT
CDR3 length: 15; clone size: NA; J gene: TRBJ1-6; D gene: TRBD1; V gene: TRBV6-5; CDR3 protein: CASSLTGTGLLPLHF; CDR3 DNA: TGTGCCAGCAGTCTAACCGGGACAGGGCTTTTACCCCTCCACTTT
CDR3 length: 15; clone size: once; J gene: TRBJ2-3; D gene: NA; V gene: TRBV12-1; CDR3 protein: CASSSATGSTDTQYF; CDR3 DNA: TGTGCCAGCAGCTCGGCGACAGGTAGCACAGATACGCAGTATTTT